This T cell receptor beta chain was recorded in a study of blood T cell repertoires in COVID-19. Original data processing: Amplification from reference gene primers served as the basis for estimated nucleated cell counts. Clones were sequenced by immunoSEQ multiplex PCR, and TCRdb holds only the in-frame ones, with some missing. The V and J calls and the clone size are those of that table, but D and trimming were determined from the DNA. The repertoire includes approximately 140,000 clones, almost 90% of them detected once, and roughly a tenth sits in the top ten. On this clone itself: Other DNA sequences of this sample code for an identical CDR3.

Trimming removed 0 bases from V and 3 bases from J; junction bases left unmatched: 3. The CDR3 sequence is 16 residues long. The germline V gene encodes CDR1 SGHRS and CDR2 YFSETQ. The receptor's source is a middle-aged man with active or convalescent COVID-19. The J gene is TRBJ2-3, the V gene TRBV5-1, with 11 bases aligning to TRBD2. The sequencing input was peripheral blood. CDR3 protein: CASSLGGTSGTDTQYF. Here the CDR3 DNA reads TGCGCCAGCAGCTTGGGGGGGACTAGCGGAACAGATACGCAGTATTTT.